The clone carrying this T cell receptor beta chain was recorded only once. The antigen is undetermined. Clones were sequenced by immunoSEQ multiplex PCR, and TCRdb holds only the in-frame ones, with some missing. The data show about 800,000 clones, around 96% seen once. Naivety among CD8 cells was defined by CD45RO negativity and positive CCR7 selection, thereby excluding terminally differentiated effector memory CD45RA+ cells. V gave up 1 base and J gave up 7 bases, with 7 bases separating them. This CDR3 has 13 residues. The germline V gene encodes CDR1 SGHAT and CDR2 FQNNGV. The data derive from a study of shared clonotypes between healthy human individuals. Study in general: CD4 naive cells filled three plates per donor, CD4 memory three, CD8 naive two and CD8 memory one.

Findings and limits, study-wide: Non-shared clonotypes were found to have lower generation probabilities than the clonotypes that were shared by all four of the sorted-subset donors. Compared with memory subsets, naive subsets generally had larger estimated richness.

The chain combines TRBV11-2 with TRBJ2-2, with D unresolved. This TCR was sampled from a man younger than 45 in good health. Sequences were obtained from naive CD8+ T cells sorted from blood. CDR3 sequence reads: CASSLVVVGELFF. For the CDR3, the DNA is TGTGCCAGCAGCTTAGTAGTTGTCGGGGAGCTGTTTTTT.